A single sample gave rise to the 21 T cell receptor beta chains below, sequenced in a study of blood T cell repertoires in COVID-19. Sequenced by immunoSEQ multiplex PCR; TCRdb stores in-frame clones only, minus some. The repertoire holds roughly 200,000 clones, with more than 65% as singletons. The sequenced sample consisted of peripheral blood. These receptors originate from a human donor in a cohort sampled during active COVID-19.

Here the CDR3 reads CASSLKRTSGTDTQYF. In DNA, the CDR3 is TGTGCCAGCAGTCTAAAACGGACTAGCGGCACAGATACGCAGTATTTT. The V and J genes are TRBV28 and TRBJ2-3, with 9 nucleotides matching TRBD2. CDR1 and CDR2 (germline): MDHEN, SYDVKM. V was clipped by 5 bases and J by 1 base; unmatched bases: 7. The CDR3 consists of 16 residues.

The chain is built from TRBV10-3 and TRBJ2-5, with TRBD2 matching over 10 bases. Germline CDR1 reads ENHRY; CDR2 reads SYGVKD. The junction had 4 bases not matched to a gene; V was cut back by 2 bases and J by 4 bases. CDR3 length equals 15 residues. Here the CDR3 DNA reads TGTGCCATCAGTGAGGAGTCTAGCGGGAGAGAGACCCAGTACTTC. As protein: CAISEESSGRETQYF.

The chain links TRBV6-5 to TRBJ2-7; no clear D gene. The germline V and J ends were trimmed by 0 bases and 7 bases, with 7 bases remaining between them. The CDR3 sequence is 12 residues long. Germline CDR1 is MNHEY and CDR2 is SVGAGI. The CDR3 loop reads CASSYSTGEQYF. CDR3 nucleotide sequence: TGTGCCAGCAGTTACTCGACTGGGGAGCAGTACTTC.

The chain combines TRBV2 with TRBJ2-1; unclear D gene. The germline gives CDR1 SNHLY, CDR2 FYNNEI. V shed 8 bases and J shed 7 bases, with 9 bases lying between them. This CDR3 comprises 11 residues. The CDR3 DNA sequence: TGTGCCAGCCGGGTGATGAATGAGCAGTTCTTC. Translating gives CASRVMNEQFF.

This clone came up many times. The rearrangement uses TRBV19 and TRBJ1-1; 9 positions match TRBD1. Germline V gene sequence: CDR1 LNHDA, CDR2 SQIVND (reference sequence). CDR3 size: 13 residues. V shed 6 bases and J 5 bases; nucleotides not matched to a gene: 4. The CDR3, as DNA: TGTGCCAGTAGCCGGACAGGGGTAACTGAAGCTTTCTTT. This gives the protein CASSRTGVTEAFF. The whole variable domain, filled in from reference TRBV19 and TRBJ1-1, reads DGGITQSPKYLFRKEGQNVTLSCEQNLNHDAMYWYRQDPGQGLRLIYYSQIVNDFQKGDIAEGYSVSREKKESFPLTVTSAQKNPTAFYLCASSRTGVTEAFFGQGTRLTVV.

The CDR3, as DNA: TGTGCCAGCAACAGGGGAAATTCACCCCTCCACTTT. Its translation: CASNRGNSPLHF. This chain connects TRBV9 to TRBJ1-6; 7 bases agree with TRBD1. The CDR3 spans 12 residues. With 6 bases clipped from V and 7 bases from J, the junction kept 1 base outside the gene matches. Germline V CDR1 and CDR2: SGDLS, YYNGEE.

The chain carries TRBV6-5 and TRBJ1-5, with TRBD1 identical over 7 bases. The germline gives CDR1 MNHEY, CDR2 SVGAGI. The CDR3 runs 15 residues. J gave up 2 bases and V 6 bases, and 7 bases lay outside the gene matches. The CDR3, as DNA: TGTGCCAGCAGCACCAGACAGGGAGGCAATCAGCCCCAGCATTTT. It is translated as CASSTRQGGNQPQHF.

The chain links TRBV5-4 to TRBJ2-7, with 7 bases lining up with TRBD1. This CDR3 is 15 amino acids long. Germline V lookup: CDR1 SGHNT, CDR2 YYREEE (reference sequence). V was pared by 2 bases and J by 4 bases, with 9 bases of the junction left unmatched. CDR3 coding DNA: TGTGCCAGCAGCTTAACCAGGGGGTCTAAGTACGAGCAGTACTTC. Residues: CASSLTRGSKYEQYF.

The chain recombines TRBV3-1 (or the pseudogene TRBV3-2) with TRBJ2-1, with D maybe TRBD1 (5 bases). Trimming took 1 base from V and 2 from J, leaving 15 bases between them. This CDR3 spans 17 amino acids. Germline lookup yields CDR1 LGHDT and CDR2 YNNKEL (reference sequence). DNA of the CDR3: TGTGCCAGCAGCCAAGGAACCCAGGGTAGGGCCTACAATGAGCAGTTCTTC. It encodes CASSQGTQGRAYNEQFF.

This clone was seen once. The chain's CDR3 is CASSHSGTRDPGSYNSPLHF. The CDR3 DNA reads as TGTGCCAGCAGCCACTCCGGGACAAGGGACCCGGGGTCCTATAATTCACCCCTCCACTTT. This sequence joins TRBV3-1 (or the pseudogene TRBV3-2) and TRBJ1-6; TRBD1 is a possible D gene (6 bases). Germline V lookup: CDR1 LGHDT, CDR2 YNNKEL (reference sequence). The V and J ends lost 3 bases and 1 base respectively, with 22 bases between them. The CDR3 length is 20 residues.

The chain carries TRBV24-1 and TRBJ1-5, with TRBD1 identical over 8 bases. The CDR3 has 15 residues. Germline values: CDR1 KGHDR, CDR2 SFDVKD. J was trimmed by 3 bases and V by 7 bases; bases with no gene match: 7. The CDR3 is CATSIPGQANQPQHF. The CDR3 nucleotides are TGTGCCACCAGCATTCCGGGACAGGCCAATCAGCCCCAGCATTTT.

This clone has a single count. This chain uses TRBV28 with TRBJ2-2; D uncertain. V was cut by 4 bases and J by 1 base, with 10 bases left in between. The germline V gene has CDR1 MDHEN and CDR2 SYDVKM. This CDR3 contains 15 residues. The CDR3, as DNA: TGTGCCAGCAGTTCCCTCGCGGTGAACACCGGGGAGCTGTTTTTT. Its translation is CASSSLAVNTGELFF. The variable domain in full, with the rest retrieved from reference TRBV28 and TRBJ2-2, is DVKVTQSSRYLVKRTGEKVFLECVQDMDHENMFWYRQDPGLGLRLIYFSYDVKMKEKGDIPEGYSVSREKKERFSLILESASTNQTSMYLCASSSLAVNTGELFFGEGSRLTVL.

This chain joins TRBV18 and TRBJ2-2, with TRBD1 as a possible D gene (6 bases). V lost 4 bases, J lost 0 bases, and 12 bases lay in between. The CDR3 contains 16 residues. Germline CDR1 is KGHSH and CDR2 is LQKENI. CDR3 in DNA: TGTGCCAGCTCACAGATGACAGGAGCGAACACCGGGGAGCTGTTTTTT. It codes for CASSQMTGANTGELFF.

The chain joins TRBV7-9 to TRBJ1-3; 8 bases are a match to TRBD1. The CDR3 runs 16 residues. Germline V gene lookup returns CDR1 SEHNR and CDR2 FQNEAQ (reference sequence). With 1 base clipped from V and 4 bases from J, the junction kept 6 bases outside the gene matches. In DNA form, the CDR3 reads TGTGCCAGCAGCTTAGGAGGGGACAGGTCCGGAAACACCATATATTTT. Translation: CASSLGGDRSGNTIYF.

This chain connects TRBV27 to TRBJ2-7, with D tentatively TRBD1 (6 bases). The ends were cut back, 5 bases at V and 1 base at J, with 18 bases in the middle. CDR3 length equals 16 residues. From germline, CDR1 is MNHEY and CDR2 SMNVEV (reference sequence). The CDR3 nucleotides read TGTGCCAGCAGTCCTTCGGTAGGGGGAATATCCTACGAGCAGTACTTC. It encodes CASSPSVGGISYEQYF.

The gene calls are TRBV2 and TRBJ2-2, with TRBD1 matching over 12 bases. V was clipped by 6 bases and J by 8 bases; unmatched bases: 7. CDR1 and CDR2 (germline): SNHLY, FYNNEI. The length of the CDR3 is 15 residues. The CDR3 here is CASSWGQGARGELFF. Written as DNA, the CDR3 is TGTGCCAGCAGCTGGGGACAGGGGGCGCGAGGGGAGCTGTTTTTT.

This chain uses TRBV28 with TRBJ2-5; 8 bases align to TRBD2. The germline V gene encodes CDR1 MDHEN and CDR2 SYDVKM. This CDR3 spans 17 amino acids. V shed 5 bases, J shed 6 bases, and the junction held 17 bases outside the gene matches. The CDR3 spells CASSLTGGGGRLQTQYF. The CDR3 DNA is TGTGCCAGCAGTCTGACCGGCGGGGGCGGGAGGTTGCAGACCCAGTACTTC.

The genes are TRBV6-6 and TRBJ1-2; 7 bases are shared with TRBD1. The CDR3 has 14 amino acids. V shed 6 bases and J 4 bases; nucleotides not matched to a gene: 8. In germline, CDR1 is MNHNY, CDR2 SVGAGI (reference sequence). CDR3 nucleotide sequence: TGTGCCAGCAGCTCCCCCGGGACAGCCTATGGCTACACCTTC. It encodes CASSSPGTAYGYTF.

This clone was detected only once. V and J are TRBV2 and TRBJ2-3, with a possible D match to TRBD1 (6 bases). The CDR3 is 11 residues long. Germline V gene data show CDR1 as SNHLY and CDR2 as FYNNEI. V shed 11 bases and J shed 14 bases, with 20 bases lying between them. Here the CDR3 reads CAGVFRDILYF. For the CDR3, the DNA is TGTGCCGGTGTGTTCCGGGACATCCTGTATTTT.

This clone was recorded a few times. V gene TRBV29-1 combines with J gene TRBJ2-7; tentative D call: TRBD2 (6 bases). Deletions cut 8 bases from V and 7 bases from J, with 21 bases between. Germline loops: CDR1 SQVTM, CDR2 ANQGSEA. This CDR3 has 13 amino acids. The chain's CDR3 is CSISRTEGREQYF. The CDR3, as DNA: TGCAGCATTTCGAGGACGGAAGGGAGGGAGCAGTACTTC.

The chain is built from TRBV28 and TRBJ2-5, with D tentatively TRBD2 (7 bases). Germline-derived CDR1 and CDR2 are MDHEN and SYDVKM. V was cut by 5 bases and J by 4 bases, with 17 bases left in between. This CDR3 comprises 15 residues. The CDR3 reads CASSNREGIPETQYF. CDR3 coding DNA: TGTGCCAGCAGTAACAGGGAGGGGATCCCAGAGACCCAGTACTTC.